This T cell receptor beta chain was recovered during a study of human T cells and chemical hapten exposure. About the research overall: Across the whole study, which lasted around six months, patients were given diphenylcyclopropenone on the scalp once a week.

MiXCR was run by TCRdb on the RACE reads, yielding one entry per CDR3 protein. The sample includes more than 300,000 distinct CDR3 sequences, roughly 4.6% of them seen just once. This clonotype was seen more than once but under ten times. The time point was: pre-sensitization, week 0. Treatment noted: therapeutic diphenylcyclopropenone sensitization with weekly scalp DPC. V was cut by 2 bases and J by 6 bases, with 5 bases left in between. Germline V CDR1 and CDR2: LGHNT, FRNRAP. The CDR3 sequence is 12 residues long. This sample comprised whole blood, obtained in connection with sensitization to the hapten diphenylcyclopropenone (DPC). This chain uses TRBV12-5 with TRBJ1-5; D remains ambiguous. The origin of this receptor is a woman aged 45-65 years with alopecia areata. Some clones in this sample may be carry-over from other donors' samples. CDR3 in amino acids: CASGLMSQPQHF. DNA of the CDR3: TGTGCTAGTGGTTTGATGAGTCAGCCCCAGCATTTT. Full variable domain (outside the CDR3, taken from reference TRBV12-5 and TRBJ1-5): DARVTQTPRHKVTEMGQEVTMRCQPILGHNTVFWYRQTMMQGLELLAYFRNRAPLDDSGMPKDRFSAEMPDATLATLKIQPSEPRDSAVYFCASGLMSQPQHFGDGTRLSIL.